This T cell receptor (beta chain) was captured by sequencing in a study of brain T cells in children with intractable seizures. Overall study findings and caveats: Only CDR3 sequence similarity suggested viral specificity, without known HCMV serostatus.

Of note for this clone: Its antigen is unknown.

The time point denotes: blood from clinic visit 5 months post-surgery; TSC patient then seizure free. Surgery cases with the highest brain T cell transcript signatures were chosen for sequencing. Pre-surgery treatment included at least one anti-epileptic drug. Data came from immunoSEQ multiplex PCR; TCRdb stores just in-frame clones and leaves some out. The data show 340,000 or so clones, over 85% seen once. Looked up from germline, CDR1 is MGHRA and CDR2 is YSYEKL. The ends were cut back, 0 bases at V and 7 bases at J, with 18 bases in the middle. There are 17 residues in the CDR3. The chain uses TRBV4-1 and TRBJ2-2; maybe TRBD2 (6 bases). This TCR was recovered from a boy in the first two years of life with tuberous sclerosis and intractable seizures. Sequencing was performed on peripheral blood, taken about 5 months after surgery. The DNA of the CDR3 is TGCGCCAGCAGCCAAGACGCATATGCGGGGATGGTCGGGGAGCTGTTTTTT. This gives the protein CASSQDAYAGMVGELFF.